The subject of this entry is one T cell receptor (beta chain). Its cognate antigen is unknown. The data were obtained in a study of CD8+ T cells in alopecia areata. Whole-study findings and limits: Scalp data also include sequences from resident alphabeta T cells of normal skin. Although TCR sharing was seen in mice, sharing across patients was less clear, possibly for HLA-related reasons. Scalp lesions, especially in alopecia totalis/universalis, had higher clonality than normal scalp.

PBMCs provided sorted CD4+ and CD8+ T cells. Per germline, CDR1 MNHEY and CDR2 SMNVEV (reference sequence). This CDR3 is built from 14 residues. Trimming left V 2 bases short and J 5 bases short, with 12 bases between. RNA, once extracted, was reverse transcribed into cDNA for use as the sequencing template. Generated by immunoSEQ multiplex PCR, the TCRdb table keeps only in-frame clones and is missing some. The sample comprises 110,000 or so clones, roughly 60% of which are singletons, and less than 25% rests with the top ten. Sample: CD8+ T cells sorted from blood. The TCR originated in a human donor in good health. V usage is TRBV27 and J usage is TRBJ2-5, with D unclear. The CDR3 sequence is CASSLVERAETQYF. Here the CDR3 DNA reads TGTGCCAGCAGTTTAGTAGAGAGAGCGGAGACCCAGTACTTC.